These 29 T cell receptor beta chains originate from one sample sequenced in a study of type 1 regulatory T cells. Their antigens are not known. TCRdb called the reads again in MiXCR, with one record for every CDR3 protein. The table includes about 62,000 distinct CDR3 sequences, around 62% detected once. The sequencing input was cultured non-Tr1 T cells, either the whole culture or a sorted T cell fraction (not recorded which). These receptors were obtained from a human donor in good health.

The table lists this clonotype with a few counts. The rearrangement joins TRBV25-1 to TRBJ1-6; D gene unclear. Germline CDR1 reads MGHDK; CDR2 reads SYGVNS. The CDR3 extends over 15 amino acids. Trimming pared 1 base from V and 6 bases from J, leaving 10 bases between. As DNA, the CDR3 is TGTGCCAGCAGTGAATTGGATCTGCGTAATTCACCCCTCCACTTT. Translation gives CASSELDLRNSPLHF.

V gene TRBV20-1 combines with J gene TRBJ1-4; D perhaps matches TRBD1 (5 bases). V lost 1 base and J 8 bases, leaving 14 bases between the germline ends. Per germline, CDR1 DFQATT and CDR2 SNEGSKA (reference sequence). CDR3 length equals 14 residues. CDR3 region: CSARGQGRREKLFF. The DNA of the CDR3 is TGCAGTGCTAGAGGGCAGGGAAGACGGGAAAAACTGTTTTTT.

The CDR3 DNA is TGCAGCGCCCAGACTAGCGGAATTAGCACAGATACGCAGTATTTT. Translating gives CSAQTSGISTDTQYF. J is TRBJ2-3 and V is TRBV29-1, with 9 positions matching TRBD2. Germline V lookup: CDR1 SQVTM, CDR2 ANQGSEA. J gave up 0 bases and V 7 bases, and 8 bases lay outside the gene matches. The CDR3 is 15 residues long.

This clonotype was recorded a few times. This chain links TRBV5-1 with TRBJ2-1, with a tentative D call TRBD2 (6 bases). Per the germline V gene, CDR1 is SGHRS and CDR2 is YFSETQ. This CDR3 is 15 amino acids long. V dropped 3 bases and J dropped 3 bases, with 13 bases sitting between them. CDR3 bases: TGCGCCAGCAGCTGGGGACTCGCTAGCTACAATGAGCAGTTCTTC. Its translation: CASSWGLASYNEQFF.

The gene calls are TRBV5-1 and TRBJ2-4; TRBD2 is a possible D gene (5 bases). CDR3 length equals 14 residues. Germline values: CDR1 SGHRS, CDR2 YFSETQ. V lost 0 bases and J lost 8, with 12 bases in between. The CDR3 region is CASSLGAGRDIQYF. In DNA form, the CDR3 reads TGCGCCAGCAGCTTGGGGGCCGGGCGGGACATTCAGTACTTC.

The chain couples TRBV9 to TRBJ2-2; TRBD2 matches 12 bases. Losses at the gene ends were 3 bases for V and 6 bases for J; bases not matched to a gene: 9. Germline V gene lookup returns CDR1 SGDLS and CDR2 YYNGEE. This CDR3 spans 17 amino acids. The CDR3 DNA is TGTGCCAGCAGCGAGACTAGCGGGAGAGTGGGGGCCGGGGAGCTGTTTTTT. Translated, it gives CASSETSGRVGAGELFF.

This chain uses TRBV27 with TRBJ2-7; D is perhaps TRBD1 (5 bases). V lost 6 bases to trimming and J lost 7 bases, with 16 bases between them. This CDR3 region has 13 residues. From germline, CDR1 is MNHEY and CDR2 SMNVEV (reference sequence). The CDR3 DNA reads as TGTGCCAGCAGACCCACAGGCCTTGGAGAGCAGTACTTC. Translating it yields CASRPTGLGEQYF.

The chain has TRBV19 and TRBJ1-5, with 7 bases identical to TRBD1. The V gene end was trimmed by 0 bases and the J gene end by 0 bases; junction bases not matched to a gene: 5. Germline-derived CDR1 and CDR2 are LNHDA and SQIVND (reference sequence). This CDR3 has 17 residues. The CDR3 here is CASSIDRDSNSNQPQHF. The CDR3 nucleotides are TGTGCCAGTAGTATAGACCGGGACAGCAATAGCAATCAGCCCCAGCATTTT.

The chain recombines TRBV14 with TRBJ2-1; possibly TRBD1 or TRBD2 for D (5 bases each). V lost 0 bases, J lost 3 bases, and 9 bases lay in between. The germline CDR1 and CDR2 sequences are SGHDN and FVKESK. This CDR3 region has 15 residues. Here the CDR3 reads CASSQEERGYNEQFF. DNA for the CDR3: TGTGCCAGCAGCCAAGAAGAGAGGGGCTACAATGAGCAGTTCTTC. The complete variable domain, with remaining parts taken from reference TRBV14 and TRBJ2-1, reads EAGVTQFPSHSVIEKGQTVTLRCDPISGHDNLYWYRRVMGKEIKFLLHFVKESKQDESGMPNNRFLAERTGGTYSTLKVQPAELEDSGVYFCASSQEERGYNEQFFGPGTRLTVL.

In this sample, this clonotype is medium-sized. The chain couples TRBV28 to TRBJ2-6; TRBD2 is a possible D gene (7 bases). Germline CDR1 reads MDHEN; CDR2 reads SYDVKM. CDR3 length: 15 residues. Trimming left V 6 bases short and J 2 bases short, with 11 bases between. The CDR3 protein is CASRGGGTGANVLTF. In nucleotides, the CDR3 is TGTGCCAGCAGGGGAGGGGGTACTGGGGCCAACGTCCTGACTTTC.

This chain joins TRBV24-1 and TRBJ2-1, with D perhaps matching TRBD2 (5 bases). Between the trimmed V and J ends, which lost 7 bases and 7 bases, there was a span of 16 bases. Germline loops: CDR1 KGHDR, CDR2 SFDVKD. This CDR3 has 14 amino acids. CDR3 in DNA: TGTGCCACCAGGTCTGCTAGCCTCGATAATGAGCAGTTCTTC. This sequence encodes CATRSASLDNEQFF.

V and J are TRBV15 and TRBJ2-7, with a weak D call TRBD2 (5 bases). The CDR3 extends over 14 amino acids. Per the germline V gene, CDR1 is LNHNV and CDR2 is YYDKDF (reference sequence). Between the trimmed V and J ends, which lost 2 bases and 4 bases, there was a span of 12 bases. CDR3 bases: TGTGCCACCAGCAGACCGGACGGGATGTACGAGCAGTACTTC. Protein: CATSRPDGMYEQYF.

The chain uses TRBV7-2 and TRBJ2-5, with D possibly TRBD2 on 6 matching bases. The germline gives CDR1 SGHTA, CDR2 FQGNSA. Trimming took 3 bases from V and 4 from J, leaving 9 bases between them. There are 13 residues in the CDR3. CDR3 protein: CASSLDGGETQYF. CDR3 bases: TGTGCCAGCAGCTTGGACGGGGGAGAGACCCAGTACTTC.

The CDR3 is CASSYRDRALHEQFF. In DNA, the CDR3 is TGTGCCAGCAGCTACCGGGACAGGGCACTCCATGAGCAGTTCTTC. The rearrangement links TRBV7-2 to TRBJ2-1; TRBD1 agrees at 9 bases. This CDR3 region has 15 residues. V shed 4 bases and J 8 bases; nucleotides not matched to a gene: 9. Per germline, CDR1 SGHTA and CDR2 FQGNSA.

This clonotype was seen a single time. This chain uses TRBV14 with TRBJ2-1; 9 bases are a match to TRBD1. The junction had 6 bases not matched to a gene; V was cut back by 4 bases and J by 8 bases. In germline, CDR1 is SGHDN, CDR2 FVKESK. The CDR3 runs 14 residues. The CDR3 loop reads CASSPLTGGDEQFF. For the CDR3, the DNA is TGTGCCAGCAGCCCTCTAACAGGGGGCGATGAGCAGTTCTTC.

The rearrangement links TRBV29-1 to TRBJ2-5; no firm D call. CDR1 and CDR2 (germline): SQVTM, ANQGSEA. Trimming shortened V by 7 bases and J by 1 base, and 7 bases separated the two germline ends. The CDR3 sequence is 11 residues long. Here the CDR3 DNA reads TGCAGCGGAGCGACCCAAGAGACCCAGTACTTC. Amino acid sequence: CSGATQETQYF.

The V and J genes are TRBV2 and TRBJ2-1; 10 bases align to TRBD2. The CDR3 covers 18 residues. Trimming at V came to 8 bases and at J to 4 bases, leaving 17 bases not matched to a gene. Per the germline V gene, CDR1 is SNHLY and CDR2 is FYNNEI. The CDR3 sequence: CASSRALIAGGGYNEQFF. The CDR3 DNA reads TGTGCCAGCTCCCGGGCCCTAATAGCGGGAGGAGGATACAATGAGCAGTTCTTC.

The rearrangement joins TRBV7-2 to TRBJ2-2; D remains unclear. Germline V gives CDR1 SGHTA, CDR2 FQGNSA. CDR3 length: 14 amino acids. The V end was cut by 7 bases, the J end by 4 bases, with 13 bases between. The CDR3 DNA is TGTGCCAGCAACTCCGACTTCTCCACCGGGGAGCTGTTTTTT. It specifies CASNSDFSTGELFF.

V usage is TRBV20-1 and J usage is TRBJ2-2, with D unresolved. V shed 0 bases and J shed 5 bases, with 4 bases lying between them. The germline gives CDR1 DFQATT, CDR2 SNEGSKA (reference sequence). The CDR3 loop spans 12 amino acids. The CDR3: CSARDQTGELFF. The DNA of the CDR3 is TGCAGTGCTAGAGATCAGACCGGGGAGCTGTTTTTT.

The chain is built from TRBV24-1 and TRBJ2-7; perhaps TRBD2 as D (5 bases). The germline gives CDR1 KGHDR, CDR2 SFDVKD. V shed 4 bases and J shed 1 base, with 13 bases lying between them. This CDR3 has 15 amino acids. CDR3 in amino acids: CATSDPTRGSYEQYF. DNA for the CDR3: TGTGCCACCAGTGACCCAACTAGAGGGTCCTACGAGCAGTACTTC.

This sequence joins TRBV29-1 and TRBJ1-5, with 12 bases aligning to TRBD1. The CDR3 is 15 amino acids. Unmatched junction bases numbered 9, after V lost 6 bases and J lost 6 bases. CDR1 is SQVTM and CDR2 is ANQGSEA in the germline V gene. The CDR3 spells CSVVAGTGGGQPQHF. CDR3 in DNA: TGCAGCGTCGTCGCCGGGACAGGGGGCGGTCAGCCCCAGCATTTT.

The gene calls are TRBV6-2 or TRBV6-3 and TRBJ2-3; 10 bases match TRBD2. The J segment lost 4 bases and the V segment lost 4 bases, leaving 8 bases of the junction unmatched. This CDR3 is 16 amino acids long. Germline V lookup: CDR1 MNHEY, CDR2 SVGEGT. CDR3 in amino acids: CASSSPSSGSPDTQYF. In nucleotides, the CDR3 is TGTGCCAGCAGTTCGCCATCTAGCGGGAGCCCAGATACGCAGTATTTT.

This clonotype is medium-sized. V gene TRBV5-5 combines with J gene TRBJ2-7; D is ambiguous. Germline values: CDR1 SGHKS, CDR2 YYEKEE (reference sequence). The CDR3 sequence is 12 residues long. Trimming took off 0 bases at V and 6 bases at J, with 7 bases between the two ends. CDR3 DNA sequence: TGTGCCAGCAGCTTGGAAGCGTTCGAGCAGTACTTC. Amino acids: CASSLEAFEQYF.

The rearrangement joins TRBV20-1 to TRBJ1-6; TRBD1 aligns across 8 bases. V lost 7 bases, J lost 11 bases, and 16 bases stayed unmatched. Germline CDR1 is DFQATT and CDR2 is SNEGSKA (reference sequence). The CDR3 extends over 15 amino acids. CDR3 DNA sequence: TGCAGTGTCAAGAGTTACCAGGGGGCAGGGGCACCCCTCCACTTT. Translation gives CSVKSYQGAGAPLHF.

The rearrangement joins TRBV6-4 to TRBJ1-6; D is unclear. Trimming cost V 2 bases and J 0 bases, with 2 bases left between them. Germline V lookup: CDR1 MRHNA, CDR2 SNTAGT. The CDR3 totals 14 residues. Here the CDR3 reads CASSDSSYNSPLHF. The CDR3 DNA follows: TGTGCCAGCAGTGACAGCTCCTATAATTCACCCCTCCACTTT.

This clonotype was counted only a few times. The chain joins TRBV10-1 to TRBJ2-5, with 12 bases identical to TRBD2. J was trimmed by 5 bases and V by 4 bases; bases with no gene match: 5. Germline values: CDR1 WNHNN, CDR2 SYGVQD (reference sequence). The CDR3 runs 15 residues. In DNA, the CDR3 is TGCGCCAGCAGTGGACTAGCGGGAGAGGGGGAGACCCAGTACTTC. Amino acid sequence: CASSGLAGEGETQYF.

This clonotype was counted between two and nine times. The CDR3 coding sequence is TGTGCCAGCAGCCCCTTTACGGGACTAGCGGGAGGGAGCTCCTACAATGAGCAGTTCTTC. The encoded protein is CASSPFTGLAGGSSYNEQFF. This sequence joins TRBV11-3 and TRBJ2-1, with 16 positions matching TRBD2. The CDR3 runs to 20 residues. The V gene's germline CDR1 is SGHNT and CDR2 YENEEA. The trim removed 5 bases at V and 0 bases at J, leaving 10 bases unmatched.

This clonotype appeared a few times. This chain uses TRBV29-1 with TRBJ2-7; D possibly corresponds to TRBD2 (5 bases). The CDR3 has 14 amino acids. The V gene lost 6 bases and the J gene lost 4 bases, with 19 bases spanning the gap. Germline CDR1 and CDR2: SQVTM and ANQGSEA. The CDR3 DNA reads TGCAGCGTACGGAGGAGTAGCGTAGTTTACGAGCAGTACTTC. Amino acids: CSVRRSSVVYEQYF.

CDR3 loop: CASSQVELAGAKEQFF. CDR3 coding DNA: TGTGCCAGCAGCCAAGTGGAACTAGCGGGAGCGAAAGAGCAGTTCTTC. This rearrangement joins TRBV4-2 to TRBJ2-1; TRBD2 matches at 11 bases. Germline V gene data show CDR1 as LGHNA and CDR2 as YNFKEQ. Trimming removed 1 base from V and 10 bases from J; junction bases left unmatched: 9. There are 16 residues in the CDR3.